One sample yielded the 8 T cell receptor beta chains listed below, sequenced in a study of post-analysis software for immune sequencing data. Included in the TCR beta cDNA libraries were unique molecular identifiers. TCRdb re-called the PCR reads through MiXCR, storing one row per CDR3 protein. The sample holds about 810,000 distinct CDR3 sequences, 53% seen once. Whole-study findings and limits: There were five TRBV segments more frequent in patients than controls, and TRBV5-6, TRBV5-1 and TRBV20-1 were among them.

Their target antigens are unknown. Sequencing was carried out using blood. Every receptor here comes from a girl aged 5 to 17 with multiple sclerosis.

The chain carries TRBV12-3 or TRBV12-4 and TRBJ2-7, with D perhaps TRBD2 (7 bases). Between the trimmed V and J ends, which lost 3 bases and 1 base, there was a span of 13 bases. The CDR3 runs to 15 residues. This CDR3 reads CASSFVQGLSYEQYF. For the CDR3, the DNA is TGTGCCAGCAGTTTTGTACAGGGACTATCCTACGAGCAGTACTTC.

This chain joins TRBV7-9 and TRBJ2-5; D unclear. The J call may be wrong; the DNA end is better matched by TRBJ2-7. The V gene's germline CDR1 is SEHNR and CDR2 FQNEAQ (reference sequence). The CDR3 is 13 residues long. CDR3 in DNA: TGTGCCAGCAGCTCATCGACACCCTACGAGCAGTACTTC. This gives the protein CASSSSTPYEQYF.

This clonotype was observed a few times. The chain employs TRBV27 and TRBJ2-7, with D perhaps TRBD1 (7 bases). The CDR3 totals 12 residues. CDR1 and CDR2 (germline): MNHEY, SMNVEV (reference sequence). V was trimmed by 4 bases and J by 7 bases, leaving 11 bases between them. CDR3 in DNA: TGTGCCAGCAGTTCAGGGGGGTTGGAGCAGTACTTC. Its translation: CASSSGGLEQYF.

This clonotype has just a few counts. The CDR3, as DNA: TGCAGTGCTAGTCGGGGGGGCGTCGCAGATACGCAGTATTTT. Amino acid sequence: CSASRGGVADTQYF. The chain recombines TRBV20-1 with TRBJ2-3, with 8 bases that match TRBD2. Germline CDR1 reads DFQATT; CDR2 reads SNEGSKA (reference sequence). CDR3 length: 14 residues. V was clipped by 3 bases and J by 4 bases; unmatched bases: 6.

This clonotype has a handful of counts. The chain couples TRBV12-3 or TRBV12-4 to TRBJ2-7; D might be TRBD2 (6 bases). The CDR3 has 14 amino acids. V was shortened by 3 bases and J by 6 bases, with 15 bases between the two germline ends. In DNA form, the CDR3 reads TGTGCCAGCAGTTTCCCGGGAGCGCCCCTCGAGCAGTACTTC. Translation: CASSFPGAPLEQYF.

This clonotype has just a few counts. This chain connects TRBV7-2 to TRBJ2-3, with D unresolved. The germline V and J ends were trimmed by 7 bases and 4 bases, with 12 bases remaining between them. The CDR3 covers 13 residues. Germline V CDR1 and CDR2: SGHTA, FQGNSA. The CDR3 region has the DNA TGTGCCAGCACTCGGACCAGTCCAGATACGCAGTATTTT. Amino acid sequence: CASTRTSPDTQYF.

The chain couples TRBV29-1 to TRBJ2-7; D gene ambiguous. Trimming removed 4 bases from V and 3 bases from J, with 10 bases in between. The CDR3 contains 12 residues. Germline assignment: CDR1 SQVTM and CDR2 ANQGSEA. The CDR3 DNA is TGCAGCGTTGTTTTGTATGACTACGAGCAGTACTTC. This gives the protein CSVVLYDYEQYF.

The J gene is TRBJ2-1, the V gene TRBV9, with TRBD2 matching over 8 bases. Germline assignment: CDR1 SGDLS and CDR2 YYNGEE. The length of the CDR3 is 15 residues. V lost 0 bases to trimming and J lost 4 bases; unmatched junction nucleotides: 3. In nucleotides, the CDR3 is TGTGCCAGCAGCGTAGCCCAGCGGGGGTACAATGAGCAGTTCTTC. Protein sequence: CASSVAQRGYNEQFF. Looking up the rest from reference TRBV9 and TRBJ2-1 gives the full variable domain: DSGVTQTPKHLITATGQRVTLRCSPRSGDLSVYWYQQSLDQGLQFLIQYYNGEERAKGNILERFSAQQFPDLHSELNLSSLELGDSALYFCASSVAQRGYNEQFFGPGTRLTVL.